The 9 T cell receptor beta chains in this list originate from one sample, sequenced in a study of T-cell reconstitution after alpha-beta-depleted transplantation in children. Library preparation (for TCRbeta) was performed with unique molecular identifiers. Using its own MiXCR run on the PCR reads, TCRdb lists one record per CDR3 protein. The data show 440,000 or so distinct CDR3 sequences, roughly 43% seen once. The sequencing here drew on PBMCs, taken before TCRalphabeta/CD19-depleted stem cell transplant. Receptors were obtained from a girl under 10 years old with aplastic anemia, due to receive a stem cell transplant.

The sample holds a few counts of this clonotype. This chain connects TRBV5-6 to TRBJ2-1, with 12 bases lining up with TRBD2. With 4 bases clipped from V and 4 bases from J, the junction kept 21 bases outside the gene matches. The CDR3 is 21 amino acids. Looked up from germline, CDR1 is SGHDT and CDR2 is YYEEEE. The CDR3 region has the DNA TGTGCCAGCAGCCCACCTCTAGCGGGAGGGCCGACCCCCTTACGTTACAATGAGCAGTTCTTC. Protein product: CASSPPLAGGPTPLRYNEQFF.

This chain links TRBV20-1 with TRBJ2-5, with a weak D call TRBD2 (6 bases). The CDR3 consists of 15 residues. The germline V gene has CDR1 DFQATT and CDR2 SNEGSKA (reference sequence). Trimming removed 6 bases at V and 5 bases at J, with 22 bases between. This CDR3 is CSARRDPGDVETQYF. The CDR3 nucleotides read TGCAGTGCCCGGCGGGACCCAGGAGATGTGGAGACCCAGTACTTC.

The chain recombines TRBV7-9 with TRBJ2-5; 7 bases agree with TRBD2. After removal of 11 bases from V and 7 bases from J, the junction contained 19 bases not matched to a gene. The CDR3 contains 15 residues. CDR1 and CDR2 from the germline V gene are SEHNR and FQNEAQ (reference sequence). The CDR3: CAVNLNTGGAGTQYF. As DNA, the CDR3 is TGTGCCGTTAATTTGAATACGGGAGGCGCCGGGACCCAGTACTTC.

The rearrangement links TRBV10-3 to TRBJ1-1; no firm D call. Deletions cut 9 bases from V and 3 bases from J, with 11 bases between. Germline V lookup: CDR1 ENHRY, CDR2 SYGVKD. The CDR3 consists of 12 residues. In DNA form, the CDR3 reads TGTGCCATATGGGAGGAGGACACTGAAGCTTTCTTT. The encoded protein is CAIWEEDTEAFF.

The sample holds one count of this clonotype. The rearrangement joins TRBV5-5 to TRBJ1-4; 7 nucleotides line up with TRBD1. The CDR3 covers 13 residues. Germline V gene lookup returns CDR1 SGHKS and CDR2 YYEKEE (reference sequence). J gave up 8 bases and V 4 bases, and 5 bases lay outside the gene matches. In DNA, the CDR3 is TGTGCCAGCAGCGGGACAGTAACCGAAAAACTGTTTTTT. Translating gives CASSGTVTEKLFF.

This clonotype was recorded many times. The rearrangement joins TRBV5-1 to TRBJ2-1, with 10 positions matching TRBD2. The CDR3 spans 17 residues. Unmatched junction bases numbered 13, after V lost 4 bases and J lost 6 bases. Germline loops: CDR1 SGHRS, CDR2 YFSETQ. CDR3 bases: TGCGCCAGCAGCCTTCCTTTAGCGGGAGGAATTTTCAATGAGCAGTTCTTC. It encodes CASSLPLAGGIFNEQFF.

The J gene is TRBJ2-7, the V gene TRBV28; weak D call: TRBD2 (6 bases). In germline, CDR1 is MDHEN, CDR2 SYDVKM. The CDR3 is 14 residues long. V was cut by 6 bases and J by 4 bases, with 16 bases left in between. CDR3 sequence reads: CASRRVRERYEQYF. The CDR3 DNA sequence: TGTGCCAGCAGAAGGGTCCGGGAGCGGTACGAGCAGTACTTC.

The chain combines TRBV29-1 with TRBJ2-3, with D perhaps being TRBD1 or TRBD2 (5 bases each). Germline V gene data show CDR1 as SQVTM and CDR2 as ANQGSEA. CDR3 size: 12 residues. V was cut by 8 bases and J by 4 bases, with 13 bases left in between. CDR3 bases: TGCAGCCACCCTCGGGGCCCAGATACGCAGTATTTT. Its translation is CSHPRGPDTQYF.

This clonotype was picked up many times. The CDR3 nucleotides are TGTGCCAGCAGTTGGGGGGCAAATCAGCCCCAGCATTTT. As protein: CASSWGANQPQHF. The genes are TRBV12-3 or TRBV12-4 and TRBJ1-5; D possibly corresponds to TRBD1 (6 bases). V was clipped by 4 bases and J by 4 bases, with 8 bases between them. The CDR3 covers 13 residues.